This T cell receptor beta chain was identified in a study of T cell responses to AZD1222 COVID-19 vaccine. General study findings and limits: Repertoire sampling happened only post peak T cell response. A rise in Spike-specific TCR breadth and depth followed two AZD1222 doses. Along spike, vaccine-associated CD4 TCRs were found throughout, with dominance at 160-218 and 743-854.

Trimming took 4 bases from V and 4 from J; bases not matched to a gene: 0. The V gene's germline CDR1 is MNHEY and CDR2 SVGAGI. The CDR3 sequence is 12 residues long. TCRdb's copy holds only in-frame clones and misses some; the assay was immunoSEQ multiplex PCR. The table has 120,000 to 150,000 clones, approximately 90% seen once. Note on this clone: Antigen specificity is unknown.

The gene calls are TRBV6-5 and TRBJ2-5, with 7 bases matching TRBD1. The input for sequencing was peripheral blood, taken on day 0 of AZD1222 vaccination. The clonotype originates from an adult in good health. The CDR3 nucleotides read TGTGCCAGCAGTTCAGGGGGAGAGACCCAGTACTTC. As protein: CASSSGGETQYF.